This T cell receptor (beta chain) was sequenced in a study of tumor-infiltrating lymphocytes in oesophageal squamous cell carcinoma. At least ten counts were recorded for this clonotype. TCRdb analysed the PCR reads with MiXCR anew, one entry per CDR3 protein. The table has under 15,000 distinct CDR3 sequences, 45% to 65% seen once. The clonotype comes from a female donor with esophageal squamous cell carcinoma. Sequencing was performed on esophageal tumor tissue.

The DNA of the CDR3 is TGTGCCAGCAGTCGACTAGCGGGGAGCTCCTACGAGCAGTACTTC. As protein: CASSRLAGSSYEQYF. The V and J genes are TRBV6-1 and TRBJ2-7; 11 bases are shared with TRBD2. The V segment lost 5 bases and the J segment 0 bases; nucleotides outside the gene matches: 3. The CDR3 runs 15 residues. CDR1 MNHNS and CDR2 SASEGT come from the germline V gene.